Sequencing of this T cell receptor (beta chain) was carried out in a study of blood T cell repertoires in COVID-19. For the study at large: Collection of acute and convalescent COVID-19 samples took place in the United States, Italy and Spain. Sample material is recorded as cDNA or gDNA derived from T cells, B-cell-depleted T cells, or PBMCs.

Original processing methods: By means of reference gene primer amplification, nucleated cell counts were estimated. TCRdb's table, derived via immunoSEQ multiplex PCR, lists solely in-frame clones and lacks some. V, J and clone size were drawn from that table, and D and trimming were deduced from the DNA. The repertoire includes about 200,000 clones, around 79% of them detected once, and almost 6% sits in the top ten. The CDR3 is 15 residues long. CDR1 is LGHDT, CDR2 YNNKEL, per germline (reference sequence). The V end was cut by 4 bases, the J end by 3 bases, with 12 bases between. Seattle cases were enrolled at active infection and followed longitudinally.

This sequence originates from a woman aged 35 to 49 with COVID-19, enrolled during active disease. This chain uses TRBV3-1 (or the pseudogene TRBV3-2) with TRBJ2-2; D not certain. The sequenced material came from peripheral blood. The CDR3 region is CASSPRIWDTGELFF. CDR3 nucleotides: TGTGCCAGCAGCCCTAGGATATGGGACACCGGGGAGCTGTTTTTT.